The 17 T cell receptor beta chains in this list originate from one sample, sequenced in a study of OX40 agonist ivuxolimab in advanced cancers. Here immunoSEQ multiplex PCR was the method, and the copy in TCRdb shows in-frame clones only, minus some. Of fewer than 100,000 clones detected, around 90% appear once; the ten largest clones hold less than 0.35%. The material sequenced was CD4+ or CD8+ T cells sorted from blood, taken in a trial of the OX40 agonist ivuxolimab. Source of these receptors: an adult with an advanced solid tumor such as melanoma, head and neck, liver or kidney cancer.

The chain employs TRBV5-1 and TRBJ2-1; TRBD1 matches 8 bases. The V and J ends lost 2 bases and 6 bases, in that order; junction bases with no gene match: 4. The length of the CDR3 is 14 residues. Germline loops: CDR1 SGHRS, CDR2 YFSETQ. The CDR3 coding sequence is TGCGCCAGCAGCTTAAAGGACAGGGCCAATGAGCAGTTCTTC. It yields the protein CASSLKDRANEQFF.

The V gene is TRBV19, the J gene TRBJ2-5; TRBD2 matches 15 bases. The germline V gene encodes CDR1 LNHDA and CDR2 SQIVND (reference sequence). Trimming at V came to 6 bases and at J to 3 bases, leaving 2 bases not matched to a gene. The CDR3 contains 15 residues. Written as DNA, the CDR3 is TGTGCCAGTAGGGGACTAGCGGGAGGCGAAGAGACCCAGTACTTC. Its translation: CASRGLAGGEETQYF. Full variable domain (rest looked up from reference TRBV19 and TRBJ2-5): DGGITQSPKYLFRKEGQNVTLSCEQNLNHDAMYWYRQDPGQGLRLIYYSQIVNDFQKGDIAEGYSVSREKKESFPLTVTSAQKNPTAFYLCASRGLAGGEETQYFGPGTRLLVL.

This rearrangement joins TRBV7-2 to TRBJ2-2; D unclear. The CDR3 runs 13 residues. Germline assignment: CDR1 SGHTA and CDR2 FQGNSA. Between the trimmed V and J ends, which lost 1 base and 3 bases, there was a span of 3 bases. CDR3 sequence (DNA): TGTGCCAGCAGCTTAGTATACACCGGGGAGCTGTTTTTT. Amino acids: CASSLVYTGELFF.

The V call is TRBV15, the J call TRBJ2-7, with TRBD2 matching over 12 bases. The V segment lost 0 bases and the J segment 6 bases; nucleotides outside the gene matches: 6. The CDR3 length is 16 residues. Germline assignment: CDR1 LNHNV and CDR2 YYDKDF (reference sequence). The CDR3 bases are TGTGCCACCAGCAGAGATCGTCTAGCGGGAGGGGCCGAGCAGTACTTC. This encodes CATSRDRLAGGAEQYF.

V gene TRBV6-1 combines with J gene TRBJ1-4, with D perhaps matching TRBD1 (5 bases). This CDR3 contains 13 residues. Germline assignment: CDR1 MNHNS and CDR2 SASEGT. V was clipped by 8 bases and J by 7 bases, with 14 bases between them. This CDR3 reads CASAGTVFEKLFF. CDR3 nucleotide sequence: TGTGCCAGCGCCGGGACCGTGTTTGAAAAACTGTTTTTT.

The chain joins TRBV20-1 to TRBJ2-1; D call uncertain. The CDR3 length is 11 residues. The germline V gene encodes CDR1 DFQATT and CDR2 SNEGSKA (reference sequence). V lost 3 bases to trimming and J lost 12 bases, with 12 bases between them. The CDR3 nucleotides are TGCAGTGCTAGCCCAGATCTAGTGCAGTTCTTC. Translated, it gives CSASPDLVQFF.

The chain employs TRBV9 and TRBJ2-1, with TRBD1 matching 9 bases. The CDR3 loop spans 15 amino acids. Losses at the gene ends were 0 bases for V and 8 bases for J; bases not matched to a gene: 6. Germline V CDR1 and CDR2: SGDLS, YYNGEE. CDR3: CASSVGGQGGYEQFF. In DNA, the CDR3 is TGTGCCAGCAGCGTAGGGGGACAGGGTGGATATGAGCAGTTCTTC.

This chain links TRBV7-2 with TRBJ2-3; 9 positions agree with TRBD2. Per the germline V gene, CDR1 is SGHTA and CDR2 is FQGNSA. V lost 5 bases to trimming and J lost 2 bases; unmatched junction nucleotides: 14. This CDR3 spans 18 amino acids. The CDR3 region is CASSIAWGSGSPTDTQYF. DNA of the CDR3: TGTGCCAGCAGCATCGCTTGGGGTAGCGGGAGTCCCACAGATACGCAGTATTTT.

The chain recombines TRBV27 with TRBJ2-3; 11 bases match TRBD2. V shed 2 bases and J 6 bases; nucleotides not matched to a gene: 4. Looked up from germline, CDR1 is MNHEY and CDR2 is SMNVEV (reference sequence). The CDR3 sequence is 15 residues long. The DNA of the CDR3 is TGTGCCAGCAGTTTAGATCCTAGCGGGAGGGATACGCAGTATTTT. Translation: CASSLDPSGRDTQYF.

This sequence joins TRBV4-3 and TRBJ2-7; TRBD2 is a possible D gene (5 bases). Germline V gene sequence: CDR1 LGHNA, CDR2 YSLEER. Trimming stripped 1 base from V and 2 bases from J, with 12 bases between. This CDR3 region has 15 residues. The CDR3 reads CASSQGRARTYEQYF. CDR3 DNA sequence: TGCGCCAGCAGCCAAGGGCGGGCGAGAACCTACGAGCAGTACTTC.

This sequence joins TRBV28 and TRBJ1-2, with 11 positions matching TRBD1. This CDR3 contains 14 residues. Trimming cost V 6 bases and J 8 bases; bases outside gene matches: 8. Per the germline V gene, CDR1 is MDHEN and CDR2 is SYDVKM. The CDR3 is CASRPPGQGGGYTF. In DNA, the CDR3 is TGTGCCAGCAGACCGCCGGGACAGGGGGGGGGCTACACCTTC.

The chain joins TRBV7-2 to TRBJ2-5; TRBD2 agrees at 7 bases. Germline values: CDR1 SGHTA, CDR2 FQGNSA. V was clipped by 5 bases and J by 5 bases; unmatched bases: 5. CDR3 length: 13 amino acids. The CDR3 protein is CASSLGRRETQYF. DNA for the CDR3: TGTGCCAGCAGCCTCGGGAGGCGGGAGACCCAGTACTTC. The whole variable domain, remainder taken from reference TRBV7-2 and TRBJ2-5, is GAGVSQSPSNKVTEKGKDVELRCDPISGHTALYWYRQSLGQGLEFLIYFQGNSAPDKSGLPSDRFSAERTGGSVSTLTIQRTQQEDSAVYLCASSLGRRETQYFGPGTRLLVL.

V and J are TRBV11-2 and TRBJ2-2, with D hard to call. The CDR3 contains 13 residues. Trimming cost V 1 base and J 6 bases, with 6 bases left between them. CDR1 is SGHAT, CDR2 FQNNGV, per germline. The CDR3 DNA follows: TGTGCCAGCAGCTTAGGGCTAGCCGGGGAGCTGTTTTTT. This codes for CASSLGLAGELFF.

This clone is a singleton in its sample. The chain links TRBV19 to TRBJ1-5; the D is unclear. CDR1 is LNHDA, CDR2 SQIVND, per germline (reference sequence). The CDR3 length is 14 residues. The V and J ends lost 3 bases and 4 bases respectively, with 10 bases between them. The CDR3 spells CASSMRELNQPQHF. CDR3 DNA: TGTGCCAGTAGTATGAGGGAGCTTAATCAGCCCCAGCATTTT.

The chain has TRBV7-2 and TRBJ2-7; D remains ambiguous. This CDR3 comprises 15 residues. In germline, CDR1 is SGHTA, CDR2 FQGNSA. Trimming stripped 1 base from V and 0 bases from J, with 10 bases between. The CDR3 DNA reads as TGTGCCAGCAGCTTAGGACGGCAGACCTCCTACGAGCAGTACTTC. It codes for CASSLGRQTSYEQYF.

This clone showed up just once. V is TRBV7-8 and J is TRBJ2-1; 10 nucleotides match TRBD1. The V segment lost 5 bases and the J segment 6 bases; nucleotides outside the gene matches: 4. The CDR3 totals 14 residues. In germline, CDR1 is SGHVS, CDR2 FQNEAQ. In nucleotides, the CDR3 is TGTGCCAGCAGCCTCCGGGACAGGGGCAATGAGCAGTTCTTC. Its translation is CASSLRDRGNEQFF.

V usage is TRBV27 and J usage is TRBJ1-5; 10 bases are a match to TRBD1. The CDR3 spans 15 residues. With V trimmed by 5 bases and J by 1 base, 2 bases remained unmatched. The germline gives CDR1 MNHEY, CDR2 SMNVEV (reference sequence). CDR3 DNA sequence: TGTGCCAGCAGTGGACAGGGGGTAAGCAATCAGCCCCAGCATTTT. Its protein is CASSGQGVSNQPQHF.